The 25 T cell receptor beta chains listed next were all sequenced from one sample in a study of CD8 T cells in ankylosing spondylitis. TCRdb fed the 5' RACE reads into MiXCR, producing one record per CDR3 protein. The data show 200,000 to 300,000 distinct CDR3 sequences, under 30% seen once. Sequencing was performed on blood, either unsorted or a sorted T cell fraction (not recorded which). The receptors were sampled from a male donor with ankylosing spondylitis or in good health (not recorded which).

The chain is built from TRBV5-5 and TRBJ2-1; D is unclear. The CDR3 is 13 residues long. Germline CDR1 and CDR2: SGHKS and YYEKEE (reference sequence). Trimming stripped 2 bases from V and 6 bases from J, with 9 bases between. In nucleotides, the CDR3 is TGTGCCAGCAGCTTCTCACAATCCAATGAGCAGTTCTTC. Translation: CASSFSQSNEQFF.

This chain's CDR3 is CSARGVGAYQETQYF. CDR3 nucleotide sequence: TGCAGTGCTAGAGGGGTAGGGGCCTACCAAGAGACCCAGTACTTC. The chain employs TRBV20-1 and TRBJ2-5; D is possibly TRBD1 (5 bases). The CDR3 contains 15 residues. Germline V gene data show CDR1 as DFQATT and CDR2 as SNEGSKA (reference sequence). V was trimmed by 1 base and J by 0 bases, leaving 12 bases between them.

In this sample, this clonotype turned up many times. The chain joins TRBV4-1 to TRBJ2-7; D uncertain. CDR3 length: 15 residues. The germline CDR1 and CDR2 sequences are MGHRA and YSYEKL. V lost 1 base, J lost 0 bases, and 10 bases lay in between. The CDR3 DNA reads as TGCGCCAGCAGCCAAGTTGGCCCGATCTCCTACGAGCAGTACTTC. As protein: CASSQVGPISYEQYF.

This clonotype was seen a handful of times. The CDR3 here is CASRGSGERTDTQYF. The DNA for the CDR3 is TGTGCCAGCAGGGGTAGCGGGGAACGCACAGATACGCAGTATTTT. This chain connects TRBV6-1 to TRBJ2-3; TRBD2 matches at 8 bases. Trimming took 6 bases from V and 1 from J; bases not matched to a gene: 6. This CDR3 is built from 15 residues. The germline V gene encodes CDR1 MNHNS and CDR2 SASEGT.

This clonotype occurred once. The chain recombines TRBV5-1 with TRBJ2-1; possible D gene TRBD2, 6 bases. The CDR3 loop spans 14 amino acids. The V gene's germline CDR1 is SGHRS and CDR2 YFSETQ. V was clipped by 4 bases and J by 7 bases, with 15 bases between them. The CDR3 DNA reads as TGCGCCAGCAGCACAACGGGGGTGCGGAATGAGCAGTTCTTC. Translated: CASSTTGVRNEQFF.

This clonotype came up many times. The chain joins TRBV12-3 or TRBV12-4 to TRBJ2-3, with D perhaps TRBD2 (5 bases). CDR3 length: 15 amino acids. V was trimmed by 4 bases and J by 1 base, leaving 12 bases between them. The CDR3 loop reads CASSSGLSRTDTQYF. For the CDR3, the DNA is TGTGCCAGCAGTTCCGGACTTTCTCGCACAGATACGCAGTATTTT.

In its sample, this clonotype was seen a few times. V and J are TRBV18 and TRBJ2-3; 7 bases fit TRBD2. In germline, CDR1 is KGHSH, CDR2 LQKENI. V gave up 4 bases and J gave up 2 bases; unmatched junction bases: 3. This CDR3 has 14 residues. CDR3 protein: CASSQAGDTDTQYF. The DNA of the CDR3 is TGTGCCAGCTCACAGGCGGGGGACACAGATACGCAGTATTTT.

This clonotype was seen only a few times. V and J are TRBV10-2 and TRBJ1-1, with no clear D. Between the trimmed V and J ends, which lost 7 bases and 2 bases, there was a span of 11 bases. The CDR3 extends over 13 amino acids. Germline-derived CDR1 and CDR2 are WSHSY and SAAADI. In DNA form, the CDR3 reads TGCGCCAGCACAAAACACAGCAACACTGAAGCTTTCTTT. Its protein product is CASTKHSNTEAFF.

The chain links TRBV29-1 to TRBJ2-3; the match to TRBD2 covers 12 bases. V dropped 7 bases and J dropped 5; count of bases not matched to a gene: 13. The CDR3 loop spans 16 amino acids. CDR1 is SQVTM, CDR2 ANQGSEA, per germline. CDR3 residues: CSADQKLAGGRDTQYF. Written as DNA, the CDR3 is TGCAGCGCCGACCAGAAACTAGCGGGGGGTCGAGATACGCAGTATTTT.

This clonotype was seen only a few times. The CDR3 bases are TGTGCCAGCAGTACCCAGCGAACTGGTGCCCAGCCCCAGCATTTT. Translating it yields CASSTQRTGAQPQHF. The gene calls are TRBV6-1 and TRBJ1-5; D unclear. From germline, CDR1 is MNHNS and CDR2 SASEGT. Trimming took off 5 bases at V and 7 bases at J, with 18 bases between the two ends. The CDR3 totals 15 residues.

This clonotype was detected a few times. This chain links TRBV4-2 with TRBJ2-5; possible D gene TRBD2, 6 bases. Germline V gene lookup returns CDR1 LGHNA and CDR2 YNFKEQ. This CDR3 has 15 amino acids. V lost 0 bases to trimming and J lost 5 bases, with 13 bases between them. The CDR3 sequence: CASSQDLTSPETQYF. As DNA, the CDR3 is TGTGCCAGCAGCCAAGACCTCACTAGCCCTGAGACCCAGTACTTC.

This clonotype showed up just a few times. The rearrangement uses TRBV20-1 and TRBJ1-5; D is uncertain. The CDR3 extends over 13 amino acids. Per germline, CDR1 DFQATT and CDR2 SNEGSKA (reference sequence). V gave up 1 base and J gave up 7 bases, with 11 bases separating them. In DNA, the CDR3 is TGCAGTGCTAGAGGATCTCCAGGCCAGCCCCAGCATTTT. Encoded protein: CSARGSPGQPQHF.

This clonotype was counted ten times or more. The V call is TRBV7-8, the J call TRBJ2-3; 7 positions match TRBD2. CDR3 length: 15 residues. With 4 bases clipped from V and 2 bases from J, the junction kept 6 bases outside the gene matches. The V gene's germline CDR1 is SGHVS and CDR2 FQNEAQ. In DNA form, the CDR3 reads TGTGCCAGCAGCTCTGGGGGGACTAACACAGATACGCAGTATTTT. It encodes CASSSGGTNTDTQYF.

The chain links TRBV20-1 to TRBJ2-7; 9 bases are shared with TRBD1. Germline-derived CDR1 and CDR2 are DFQATT and SNEGSKA (reference sequence). After removal of 0 bases from V and 6 bases from J, the junction contained 9 bases not matched to a gene. This CDR3 spans 15 amino acids. The DNA of the CDR3 is TGCAGTGCTAGAGATATTGACAGGGGGTTGGGCGAGCAGTACTTC. This sequence encodes CSARDIDRGLGEQYF.

This clonotype occurred a few times. The gene calls are TRBV20-1 and TRBJ2-1, with 10 bases aligning to TRBD1. After removal of 5 bases from V and 10 bases from J, the junction contained 11 bases not matched to a gene. The CDR3 runs 14 residues. Germline CDR1 and CDR2: DFQATT and SNEGSKA (reference sequence). CDR3 sequence: CSAVGQGISGEQFF. CDR3 DNA: TGCAGTGCTGTGGGACAGGGGATATCTGGGGAGCAGTTCTTC.

This clonotype showed up just a few times. The V call is TRBV24-1, the J call TRBJ2-3; TRBD1 is a possible D gene (7 bases). The CDR3 runs to 15 residues. Trimming removed 3 bases at V and 5 bases at J, with 14 bases between. The germline V gene has CDR1 KGHDR and CDR2 SFDVKD. CDR3 amino acids: CATSDARRGQDTQYF. As DNA, the CDR3 is TGTGCCACCAGTGATGCCCGGAGGGGGCAAGATACGCAGTATTTT.

The chain carries TRBV20-1 and TRBJ2-5, with a tentative D call TRBD1 (6 bases). The CDR3 totals 14 residues. CDR1 and CDR2 (germline): DFQATT, SNEGSKA (reference sequence). Trimming removed 2 bases from V and 3 bases from J, with 13 bases in between. CDR3 loop: CSARLGQRKETQYF. CDR3 in DNA: TGCAGTGCTAGACTTGGACAGCGTAAAGAGACCCAGTACTTC.

The table lists this clonotype with a few counts. This rearrangement joins TRBV20-1 to TRBJ1-3; D call uncertain. This CDR3 comprises 14 residues. V dropped 4 bases and J dropped 0 bases, with 10 bases sitting between them. Per germline, CDR1 DFQATT and CDR2 SNEGSKA (reference sequence). The CDR3 bases are TGCAGTGCTAACCGACCGGTCTCTGGAAACACCATATATTTT. Its translation is CSANRPVSGNTIYF.

This clonotype came up a few times. The rearrangement links TRBV5-5 to TRBJ2-2; perhaps TRBD1 as D (6 bases). Trimming removed 5 bases from V and 6 bases from J, with 17 bases in between. The CDR3 is 15 residues long. Germline V gene data show CDR1 as SGHKS and CDR2 as YYEKEE (reference sequence). The CDR3 reads CASRRQGRLAGELFF. The CDR3 coding sequence is TGTGCCAGCAGGCGGCAGGGGCGTTTGGCCGGGGAGCTGTTTTTT.

This rearrangement joins TRBV20-1 to TRBJ2-2; D is ambiguous. CDR1 is DFQATT, CDR2 SNEGSKA, per germline (reference sequence). The CDR3 length is 14 residues. V was pared by 3 bases and J by 4 bases, with 12 bases between. The CDR3: CSARSATLTGELFF. The CDR3 DNA reads TGCAGTGCTAGGTCGGCTACCCTCACCGGGGAGCTGTTTTTT.

The rearrangement links TRBV24-1 to TRBJ2-1, with 9 bases aligning to TRBD2. The CDR3 contains 16 residues. Germline CDR1 KGHDR, CDR2 SFDVKD. Trimming cost V 4 bases and J 0 bases; bases outside gene matches: 3. The CDR3 DNA follows: TGTGCCACCAGTGACCCGGGACTAGCCTCCTACAATGAGCAGTTCTTC. Translating it yields CATSDPGLASYNEQFF.

This clonotype appeared a few times. V usage is TRBV20-1 and J usage is TRBJ2-3, with 9 bases lining up with TRBD2. This CDR3 is 15 amino acids long. CDR1 DFQATT and CDR2 SNEGSKA come from the germline V gene (reference sequence). Trimming took 1 base from V and 7 from J; bases not matched to a gene: 9. The CDR3 protein is CSARAGGGGAHTQYF. The CDR3 nucleotides read TGCAGTGCTAGAGCTGGGGGCGGGGGGGCACATACGCAGTATTTT.

This clonotype showed up many times. The gene calls are TRBV2 and TRBJ1-2, with D possibly being TRBD1 (6 bases). Looked up from germline, CDR1 is SNHLY and CDR2 is FYNNEI. The length of the CDR3 is 12 residues. The V end lost 9 bases, the J end lost 10 bases, and 18 bases lay between the germline ends. The chain's CDR3 is CARGDTNDVYTF. The CDR3 coding sequence is TGTGCCAGGGGGGACACCAATGATGTCTACACCTTC.

J is TRBJ2-5 and V is TRBV6-1, with D tentatively TRBD2 (6 bases). Trimming removed 6 bases from V and 2 bases from J, with 16 bases in between. Germline V lookup: CDR1 MNHNS, CDR2 SASEGT. There are 15 residues in the CDR3. CDR3 in DNA: TGTGCCAGCAGCCCTGCGAGCGCGGGACAAGAGACCCAGTACTTC. It yields the protein CASSPASAGQETQYF.

In this sample, this clonotype turned up many times. V gene TRBV3-1 combines with J gene TRBJ1-1; TRBD1 matches 7 bases. V lost 0 bases to trimming and J lost 8 bases; unmatched junction nucleotides: 9. The length of the CDR3 is 15 residues. The V gene's germline CDR1 is LGHDT and CDR2 YNNKEL (reference sequence). Here the CDR3 reads CASSQDGTVREEAFF. DNA for the CDR3: TGTGCCAGCAGCCAAGATGGGACAGTGCGAGAAGAAGCTTTCTTT.